Listed here are 14 T cell receptor beta chains from one sample, sequenced in a study of technical replicates of blood from several donors. TCRdb keeps only in-frame clones here, not all; method: immunoSEQ multiplex PCR. The sample consists of over 80,000 clones, approximately 96% of them appearing once. Sequenced material: T cells isolated from PBMCs. These receptors were collected from a human donor in good health.

This clone was picked up a small number of times. The V call is TRBV19, the J call TRBJ1-1; 8 nucleotides line up with TRBD1. Trimming took 5 bases from V and 7 from J; bases not matched to a gene: 12. CDR1 and CDR2 from the germline V gene are LNHDA and SQIVND (reference sequence). The CDR3 is 15 residues long. The CDR3 sequence is CASSPLRTGPYEAFF. The CDR3 DNA sequence: TGTGCCAGTAGTCCGCTCAGGACAGGGCCTTATGAAGCTTTCTTT.

CDR3 in amino acids: CASGRIWVGNEQFF. The CDR3 nucleotides are TGTGCCAGCGGCCGCATCTGGGTCGGGAATGAGCAGTTCTTC. The J gene is TRBJ2-1, the V gene TRBV27; D is undetermined. CDR3 size: 14 residues. The germline gives CDR1 MNHEY, CDR2 SMNVEV (reference sequence). The V end was cut by 8 bases, the J end by 7 bases, with 18 bases between.

The V gene is TRBV7-6, the J gene TRBJ1-4, with 9 bases lining up with TRBD1. Trimming at V came to 0 bases and at J to 5 bases, leaving 4 bases not matched to a gene. Germline V CDR1 and CDR2: SGHVS, FNYEAQ. The CDR3 spans 16 residues. The CDR3: CASSLATGGGNEKLFF. The CDR3 DNA follows: TGTGCCAGCAGCTTAGCGACAGGGGGGGGGAATGAAAAACTGTTTTTT.

The rearrangement links TRBV19 to TRBJ1-5, with 8 bases that match TRBD1. The germline V gene has CDR1 LNHDA and CDR2 SQIVND (reference sequence). There are 14 residues in the CDR3. Trimming cost V 1 base and J 9 bases; bases outside gene matches: 5. DNA for the CDR3: TGTGCCAGTAGTATAGCGACAGGGGATAGGCCCCAGCATTTT. Translated, it gives CASSIATGDRPQHF.

The chain has TRBV19 and TRBJ2-1; possibly TRBD2 for D (6 bases). With 3 bases removed from V and 9 bases from J, the gap between germline ends came to 18 bases. Germline V gene sequence: CDR1 LNHDA, CDR2 SQIVND (reference sequence). The CDR3 has 15 amino acids. The CDR3 sequence: CASSMRGQTLTEQFF. CDR3 coding DNA: TGTGCCAGTAGTATGCGGGGTCAGACTTTAACTGAGCAGTTCTTC.

V gene TRBV27 combines with J gene TRBJ1-4; the D gene is possibly TRBD1 (5 bases). Germline-derived CDR1 and CDR2 are MNHEY and SMNVEV (reference sequence). Trimming took 1 base from V and 4 from J, leaving 10 bases between them. The CDR3 extends over 15 amino acids. The CDR3 spells CASSLFMQGNEKLFF. The CDR3 DNA reads as TGTGCCAGCAGTTTATTCATGCAGGGTAATGAAAAACTGTTTTTT. Complete variable domain (other parts from reference TRBV27 and TRBJ1-4): EAQVTQNPRYLITVTGKKLTVTCSQNMNHEYMSWYRQDPGLGLRQIYYSMNVEVTDKGDVPEGYKVSRKEKRNFPLILESPSPNQTSLYFCASSLFMQGNEKLFFGSGTQLSVL.

The chain recombines TRBV29-1 with TRBJ2-3; TRBD1 matches at 8 bases. Germline values: CDR1 SQVTM, CDR2 ANQGSEA. The CDR3 totals 15 residues. V was pared by 3 bases and J by 2 bases, with 7 bases of the junction left unmatched. Here the CDR3 DNA reads TGCAGCGTTGAGGGCGGCAGGGGGCTCACAGATACGCAGTATTTT. Its protein product is CSVEGGRGLTDTQYF.

The chain uses TRBV7-2 and TRBJ1-2; 10 bases map to TRBD1. Germline CDR1 is SGHTA and CDR2 is FQGNSA. The CDR3 has 15 amino acids. V trimming: 6 bases; J trimming: 7 bases; junction bases outside the gene matches: 11. CDR3 DNA: TGTGCCAGCAGGGCTGCCGGGACAGGGGTAGGTGGCTACACCTTC. Protein product: CASRAAGTGVGGYTF.

The chain combines TRBV5-4 with TRBJ2-5; tentative D call: TRBD2 (6 bases). Germline CDR1 SGHNT, CDR2 YYREEE (reference sequence). This CDR3 region has 13 residues. V lost 0 bases to trimming and J lost 4 bases, with 7 bases between them. The CDR3 DNA reads as TGTGCCAGCAGCTTGGTGGGGGGAGAGACCCAGTACTTC. Translated, it gives CASSLVGGETQYF.

The rearrangement links TRBV19 to TRBJ2-3; TRBD2 matches at 8 bases. The germline V gene has CDR1 LNHDA and CDR2 SQIVND (reference sequence). The CDR3 totals 17 residues. Germline trimming cut 0 bases from V and 2 bases from J; bases unmatched to any gene: 7. CDR3 DNA: TGTGCCAGTAGTATAGATCACCTAGCGGGCTACACAGATACGCAGTATTTT. Protein sequence: CASSIDHLAGYTDTQYF.

The chain carries TRBV10-3 and TRBJ2-7, with D tentatively TRBD2 (5 bases). Trimming left V 6 bases short and J 5 bases short, with 14 bases between. This CDR3 comprises 13 residues. CDR1 is ENHRY, CDR2 SYGVKD, per germline. CDR3 nucleotides: TGTGCCATCAGCCAAGGGAGTCTCGACGAGCAGTACTTC. It is translated as CAISQGSLDEQYF.

This chain links TRBV7-9 with TRBJ2-5; TRBD1 matches at 10 bases. The CDR3 contains 13 residues. V trimming: 11 bases; J trimming: 5 bases; junction bases outside the gene matches: 8. The V gene's germline CDR1 is SEHNR and CDR2 FQNEAQ (reference sequence). CDR3 sequence: CAGTGTGVETQYF. DNA for the CDR3: TGTGCCGGAACCGGGACAGGGGTGGAGACCCAGTACTTC.

The chain recombines TRBV5-4 with TRBJ2-5, with D maybe TRBD2 (7 bases). Germline loops: CDR1 SGHNT, CDR2 YYREEE (reference sequence). V lost 2 bases, J lost 2 bases, and 19 bases lay in between. This CDR3 has 17 residues. The CDR3 here is CASSLGGASGVQETQYF. DNA for the CDR3: TGTGCCAGCAGCTTAGGGGGGGCTAGCGGTGTTCAAGAGACCCAGTACTTC.

The rearrangement joins TRBV11-3 to TRBJ2-3, with 7 bases identical to TRBD2. Germline CDR1 is SGHNT and CDR2 is YENEEA. This CDR3 spans 16 amino acids. After removal of 0 bases from V and 1 base from J, the junction contained 4 bases not matched to a gene. The CDR3 reads CASSLDAGAGTDTQYF. CDR3 bases: TGTGCCAGCAGCTTAGACGCGGGAGCGGGCACAGATACGCAGTATTTT.